This paragraph covers one TCR beta chain sequence. Its antigen is not known. J lost 2 bases, V lost 2 bases, and 6 bases had no gene match. The CDR3 is 16 amino acids. Germline CDR1 is ENHRY and CDR2 is SYGVKD. These data come from a study of shared clonotypes between healthy human individuals. Broader study findings: Clonotypes shared by all four donors outscored non-shared clonotypes in generation probability. Larger estimated richness was generally recorded for naive subsets relative to memory subsets. The study drew on few donors, limiting represented genetic and exposure-history diversity.

Selected positively for CCR7 and CD45RO-negative, naive CD8 cells excluded terminally differentiated effector memory CD45RA+ cells. Among the donors, all were Caucasian adults who lived in Nashville, Tennessee. TCRdb's table, derived via immunoSEQ multiplex PCR, lists solely in-frame clones and lacks some. This table has approximately 2,200,000 clones, about 93% appearing once. This chain links TRBV10-3 with TRBJ2-1; TRBD2 agrees at 7 bases. This clonotype was obtained from a man younger than 35 in good health. Some clones in this sample may be carry-over from other donors' samples. The source material was naive CD8+ T cells from PBMCs. Here the CDR3 reads CAISEDGLGTYNEQFF. CDR3 sequence (DNA): TGTGCCATCAGTGAGGATGGACTAGGAACCTACAATGAGCAGTTCTTC.